This passage covers 10 T cell receptor beta chains from one sample sequenced in a study of post-analysis software for immune sequencing data. Whole-study findings and limits: Five TRBV segments were more frequent in patients than controls; TRBV5-6, TRBV5-1 and TRBV20-1 belonged to this group.

These TCRs are of unknown antigen specificity. cDNA libraries of TCR beta carried unique molecular identifiers. Via MiXCR, TCRdb re-called the PCR reads, giving one row per CDR3 protein. Of fewer than 850,000 distinct CDR3 sequences in the sample, 46% were seen once. The sample consisted of blood. These receptors all come from a girl aged 5-17 years with multiple sclerosis.

Here the CDR3 DNA reads TGTGCCAGCAGTGAAGGGGCTCTCCAAGGTGGCAATGAGCAGTTCTTC. It codes for CASSEGALQGGNEQFF. The chain uses TRBV6-1 and TRBJ2-1; no clear D. The CDR3 has 16 amino acids. Per the germline V gene, CDR1 is MNHNS and CDR2 is SASEGT. Trimming took 1 base from V and 6 from J, leaving 16 bases between them.

The CDR3 DNA sequence: TGTGCCAGCAGTTACTCGGAGAATCAGCCCCAGCATTTT. This gives the protein CASSYSENQPQHF. The V call is TRBV6-6, the J call TRBJ1-5, with no clear D. CDR1 is MNHNY and CDR2 is SVGAGI in the germline V gene (reference sequence). With 0 bases removed from V and 4 bases from J, the gap between germline ends came to 4 bases. This CDR3 comprises 13 residues.

The rearrangement uses TRBV7-3 and TRBJ2-7; TRBD1 aligns across 8 bases. The germline V gene encodes CDR1 SGHTA and CDR2 FQGTGA. CDR3 length: 16 amino acids. V was pared by 1 base and J by 6 bases, with 11 bases of the junction left unmatched. The CDR3 reads CASSLIRRQGICEQYF. The CDR3 bases are TGTGCCAGCAGCTTAATTCGAAGACAGGGGATCTGCGAGCAGTACTTC. The full variable domain, in which reference TRBV7-3 and TRBJ2-7 provide the parts outside the CDR3, is GAGVSQTPSNKVTEKGKYVELRCDPISGHTALYWYRQSLGQGPEFLIYFQGTGAADDSGLPNDRFFAVRPEGSVSTLKIQRTERGDSAVYLCASSLIRRQGICEQYFGPGTRLTVT.

This clonotype was seen only a few times. V gene TRBV29-1 combines with J gene TRBJ2-3; D gene ambiguous. CDR3 length: 12 residues. Germline V gene sequence: CDR1 SQVTM, CDR2 ANQGSEA. Trimming stripped 7 bases from V and 1 base from J, with 9 bases between. The CDR3 loop reads CSGGDRTDTQYF. CDR3 bases: TGCAGCGGGGGTGACCGCACAGATACGCAGTATTTT.

The chain combines TRBV30 with TRBJ2-7, with TRBD2 identical over 8 bases. Germline V gives CDR1 GTSNPN, CDR2 SVGIG (reference sequence). The CDR3 totals 14 residues. V was clipped by 3 bases and J by 3 bases; unmatched bases: 7. The CDR3 region has the DNA TGTGCCTGGAGGAGCGCGGGAGGTGGCTACGAGCAGTACTTC. This translates into CAWRSAGGGYEQYF.

CDR3 sequence: CASSVAGGRSHEQYF. DNA of the CDR3: TGTGCCAGCAGCGTAGCTGGCGGGAGGTCCCACGAGCAGTACTTC. The rearrangement joins TRBV9 to TRBJ2-7, with 8 bases lining up with TRBD2. Trimming at V came to 0 bases and at J to 5 bases, leaving 7 bases not matched to a gene. The CDR3 contains 15 residues. Looked up from germline, CDR1 is SGDLS and CDR2 is YYNGEE.

This rearrangement joins TRBV6-2 or TRBV6-3 to TRBJ1-5; a possible D gene is TRBD1 (5 bases). V was trimmed by 4 bases and J by 4 bases, leaving 14 bases between them. There are 15 residues in the CDR3. The V gene's germline CDR1 is MNHEY and CDR2 SVGEGT. CDR3 region: CASSFEQAKNQPQHF. The CDR3 nucleotides read TGTGCCAGCAGTTTCGAACAGGCGAAAAATCAGCCCCAGCATTTT.

The chain couples TRBV29-1 to TRBJ2-3, with 7 bases lining up with TRBD2. The germline CDR1 and CDR2 sequences are SQVTM and ANQGSEA. V lost 2 bases, J lost 1 base, and 9 bases stayed unmatched. The CDR3 loop spans 16 amino acids. The CDR3 region has the DNA TGCAGCGTTGAACTTCGGGCGGGAGCAGGCACAGATACGCAGTATTTT. Amino acid sequence: CSVELRAGAGTDTQYF.

J is TRBJ2-3 and V is TRBV7-3; 9 bases are a match to TRBD2. Germline V gives CDR1 SGHTA, CDR2 FQGTGA. V gave up 5 bases and J gave up 2 bases; unmatched junction bases: 5. The CDR3 contains 15 residues. The CDR3, as DNA: TGTGCCAGCAGCCATAGCGGGAGCCCCACAGATACGCAGTATTTT. This encodes CASSHSGSPTDTQYF.

This clonotype showed up just a few times. The chain employs TRBV29-1 and TRBJ1-2, with D tentatively TRBD1 (6 bases). V was clipped by 4 bases and J by 8 bases, with 17 bases between them. CDR1 and CDR2 from the germline V gene are SQVTM and ANQGSEA. This CDR3 region has 13 residues. The CDR3 DNA sequence: TGCAGCGTTGTGGGGGGGGGCGCCGGGGGCTACACCTTC. The encoded protein is CSVVGGGAGGYTF.